A single sample is the source of the 19 T cell receptor beta chains below, sequenced in a study of tumor-infiltrating lymphocytes in primary liver carcinoma. Total RNA amounting to roughly 450 ng was the source from which TCR beta cDNA was made with a constant-region primer. Library construction for TCR beta comprised three nested multiplex PCR rounds performed with slightly modified ARM-PCR. Running roughly 10 cycles apiece, the first two PCR rounds relied on TRBV1-TRBV30 forward primers together with a C-beta reverse primer. TCRdb processed the multiplex PCR reads anew with MiXCR; each CDR3 protein has one entry. The table lists 330,000 or so distinct CDR3 sequences, about two thirds of them singletons. In addition to blood RNA drawn from unsorted whole blood, germline DNA was extracted. The source material was peripheral blood. Receptors originate from a middle-aged man with primary liver carcinoma and hepatitis B virus infection.

Details on this clonotype: A read error may be the cause here, since a much bigger clone is one base away. This sequence joins TRBV29-1 and TRBJ1-2; D is uncertain. The CDR3 is 13 amino acids. Germline V gene sequence: CDR1 SQVTM, CDR2 ANQGSEA. The CDR3 DNA follows: TGCAGCGTTGGCTCACTTATGAACTATGGCTACGCCTTC. Translating gives CSVGSLMNYGYAF.

This clonotype is a singleton in its sample. This chain uses TRBV10-3 with TRBJ2-3; D remains unclear. CDR3 length: 13 amino acids. Germline CDR1 is ENHRY and CDR2 is SYGVKD. With 0 bases removed from V and 14 bases from J, the gap between germline ends came to 15 bases. The CDR3 coding sequence is TGTGCCATCAGTGAGTCGGTTGAGGTTTCGCGGTATTTT. As protein: CAISESVEVSRYF.

This clonotype has ten or more counts. V gene TRBV5-6 combines with J gene TRBJ2-5; D is unresolved. Trimming stripped 2 bases from V and 5 bases from J, with 4 bases between. Germline assignment: CDR1 SGHDT and CDR2 YYEEEE. The CDR3 runs 11 residues. CDR3 in DNA: TGTGCCAGCAGCTTCGACGAGACCCAGTACTTC. Translated, it gives CASSFDETQYF.

With respect to this clonotype: One base away lies a much larger clone, so this may be a sequencing read error. This chain joins TRBV10-3 and TRBJ2-2, with 7 bases aligning to TRBD1. The CDR3 is made up of 14 amino acids. Germline assignment: CDR1 ENHRY and CDR2 SYGVKD. Written as DNA, the CDR3 is TGTACCATCAGTGAGGGGGCCAACACCGGGGAGCTGTTTTTT. Translation: CTISEGANTGELFF.

The rearrangement joins TRBV11-2 to TRBJ2-1, with 12 bases matching TRBD2. The CDR3 spans 17 residues. V lost 1 base to trimming and J lost 14 bases; unmatched junction nucleotides: 15. CDR1 SGHAT and CDR2 FQNNGV come from the germline V gene. CDR3 region: CASSLVGGLAGSVEKFF. The CDR3 coding sequence is TGTGCCAGCAGCTTAGTCGGGGGACTAGCGGGCTCGGTCGAAAAGTTCTTC.

In the case of this clonotype: A much more abundant neighbour one base away suggests this may be a read error. The chain carries TRBV30 and TRBJ2-7; perhaps TRBD1 as D (8 bases). The germline V gene encodes CDR1 GTSNPN and CDR2 SVGIG (reference sequence). This CDR3 is built from 13 residues. In DNA form, the CDR3 reads TGTGCCTGGAAAGCGACAGGGGACTACGGGCAGTACTTC. Its translation is CAWKATGDYGQYF.

The V gene is TRBV10-3, the J gene TRBJ1-2, with D perhaps TRBD1 (5 bases). Germline-derived CDR1 and CDR2 are ENHRY and SYGVKD. This CDR3 has 14 residues. The V and J ends lost 6 bases and 3 bases respectively, with 14 bases between them. Here the CDR3 reads CAIRETDFDYGYTF. The CDR3 nucleotides read TGTGCCATCAGGGAGACAGATTTTGACTATGGCTACACCTTC.

The V and J genes are TRBV12-3 or TRBV12-4 and TRBJ1-2; possible D gene TRBD1, 5 bases. CDR3 length: 17 amino acids. Trimming cost V 7 bases and J 6 bases, with 27 bases left between them. The DNA of the CDR3 is TGTGCCAGCACCGCTTCAACTATCGGTAGGGGATCGGATGGCTACACCTTC. Encoded protein: CASTASTIGRGSDGYTF.

Comment on this clonotype: It is likely a read error, because the conserved phenylalanine at the end of the CDR3 is missing. This sequence joins TRBV13 and TRBJ2-3, with D unresolved. V was trimmed by 5 bases and J by 4 bases, leaving 10 bases between them. The germline V gene has CDR1 PRHDT and CDR2 FYEKMQ (reference sequence). This CDR3 has 13 amino acids. The CDR3 nucleotides are TGTGCCAGCAGCATCTCTAAGGCAGATACGCAGTATATT. Its protein product is CASSISKADTQYI.

Remarks on this clonotype: A read error may produce the germline difference seen at one junction end. This chain connects TRBV5-6 to TRBJ1-2, with a tentative D call TRBD1 (5 bases). Germline loops: CDR1 SGHDT, CDR2 YYEEEE. The length of the CDR3 is 16 residues. DNA for the CDR3: TGTGCCAGCAGCTATTCGCAGGGTGCGAGCTGGGGTGGCTACATCTTC. As protein: CASSYSQGASWGGYIF.

This clonotype was observed many times. The rearrangement joins TRBV7-9 to TRBJ2-1; the D call may be TRBD1 or TRBD2 (5 bases each). Looked up from germline, CDR1 is SEHNR and CDR2 is FQNEAQ (reference sequence). This CDR3 is 15 amino acids long. Between the trimmed V and J ends, which lost 5 bases and 2 bases, there was a span of 13 bases. The CDR3 region is CASSHRPGPYNEQFF. The CDR3 nucleotides read TGTGCCAGCAGCCACCGACCGGGGCCCTACAATGAGCAGTTCTTC.

Details on this clonotype: This may stem from a read error, because a much larger clone lies one nucleotide away. The rearrangement links TRBV5-4 to TRBJ2-5, with a tentative D call TRBD2 (5 bases). CDR1 is SGHNT and CDR2 is YYREEE in the germline V gene (reference sequence). The CDR3 runs 14 residues. Trimming shortened V by 3 bases and J by 9 bases, and 18 bases separated the two germline ends. For the CDR3, the DNA is TGTGCCAGCAGCTCTAAGAATGGGCAGGAGGCCCAGTACTTC. It codes for CASSSKNGQEAQYF.

A note on this clonotype: The CDR3 does not close with the conserved phenylalanine or tryptophan, likely indicating a read error. The rearrangement uses TRBV4-1 and TRBJ1-1, with D possibly being TRBD1 (5 bases). Germline-derived CDR1 and CDR2 are MGHRA and YSYEKL. This CDR3 region has 15 residues. CDR3 region: CANSQDQGMNTEAFL. The CDR3 region has the DNA TGCGCCAACAGCCAAGATCAGGGAATGAACACTGAAGCTTTCCTT.

This chain connects TRBV4-3 to TRBJ2-1, with 15 bases matching TRBD2. The V segment lost 6 bases and the J segment 7 bases; nucleotides outside the gene matches: 13. CDR1 is LGHNA and CDR2 is YSLEER in the germline V gene. The length of the CDR3 is 18 residues. The CDR3 DNA sequence: TGCGCCAGCAGTCTGGATTGGACTAGCGGGAGGGCCTGGAATGAGCAGTTCTTC. Amino acids: CASSLDWTSGRAWNEQFF.

This sequence joins TRBV11-2 and TRBJ2-4; D perhaps matches TRBD2 (5 bases). From germline, CDR1 is SGHAT and CDR2 FQNNGV. The V gene lost 5 bases and the J gene lost 8 bases, with 16 bases spanning the gap. This CDR3 region has 14 residues. The CDR3 loop is CASSPPGGHHIQYF. The CDR3 DNA follows: TGTGCCAGCAGCCCTCCAGGAGGTCATCACATTCAGTACTTC.

A word on this clonotype: A read error may produce the germline difference seen at one junction end. The genes are TRBV5-6 and TRBJ2-7, with 8 bases fitting TRBD1. Germline lookup yields CDR1 SGHDT and CDR2 YYEEEE. The CDR3 consists of 15 residues. As DNA, the CDR3 is TGTGCCAGCATCTTGCGTAGGACAGGGCCGAACGAGCAGTACTTC. As protein: CASILRRTGPNEQYF.

This clonotype appeared many times. This rearrangement joins TRBV7-9 to TRBJ2-4, with TRBD2 as a possible D gene (5 bases). Germline V gene lookup returns CDR1 SEHNR and CDR2 FQNEAQ (reference sequence). Trimming took off 8 bases at V and 15 bases at J, with 14 bases between the two ends. The CDR3 length is 10 residues. The CDR3 nucleotides read TGTGCCAGCGGCGACCGCGGGTTGTACTTC. Protein product: CASGDRGLYF.

V and J are TRBV6-6 and TRBJ2-7; possibly TRBD2 for D (6 bases). This CDR3 is built from 15 residues. V lost 4 bases, J lost 3 bases, and 16 bases lay in between. The germline CDR1 and CDR2 sequences are MNHNY and SVGAGI (reference sequence). The CDR3 is CASSSPGLVDYEQYF. The CDR3 region has the DNA TGTGCCAGCAGTTCGCCGGGACTGGTGGACTACGAGCAGTACTTC.

This clonotype has a count of ten or more. The chain joins TRBV4-3 to TRBJ1-5; D gene ambiguous. Per germline, CDR1 LGHNA and CDR2 YSLEER. V lost 0 bases and J lost 5, with 14 bases in between. The CDR3 runs to 16 residues. CDR3 nucleotides: TGCGCCAGCAGCCAAGATCCCCCGAACGGGTATCAGCCCCAGCATTTT. Its translation is CASSQDPPNGYQPQHF.